One and the same sample provided the 3 T cell receptor beta chains below, sequenced in a study of T-cell reconstitution after alpha-beta-depleted transplantation in children. Unique molecular identifiers were incorporated into the prepared TCRbeta library. TCRdb processed the PCR reads anew with MiXCR; each CDR3 protein has one entry. The sample has a few hundred thousand distinct CDR3 sequences; around 27% are singletons. Sequences were derived from PBMCs, sampled before TCRalphabeta/CD19-depleted stem cell transplant. Source of these receptors: a boy under two years old with Wiskott-Aldrich syndrome, due to receive a stem cell transplant.

This chain connects TRBV28 to TRBJ2-4; D is possibly TRBD2 (7 bases). Trimming removed 8 bases at V and 6 bases at J, with 11 bases between. The CDR3 is made up of 12 amino acids. Looked up from germline, CDR1 is MDHEN and CDR2 is SYDVKM. CDR3 bases: TGTGCCAGCGGGGGGGCCTTAAACATTCAGTACTTC. It codes for CASGGALNIQYF.

The genes are TRBV5-1 and TRBJ2-1; TRBD2 aligns across 10 bases. Germline V gene lookup returns CDR1 SGHRS and CDR2 YFSETQ. After removal of 4 bases from V and 7 bases from J, the junction contained 14 bases not matched to a gene. CDR3 size: 17 residues. The CDR3 sequence is CASSRNLAGAVRNEQFF. The CDR3 bases are TGCGCCAGCAGCCGTAACCTAGCGGGAGCAGTGAGGAATGAGCAGTTCTTC. Looking up the rest from reference TRBV5-1 and TRBJ2-1 gives the full variable domain: KAGVTQTPRYLIKTRGQQVTLSCSPISGHRSVSWYQQTPGQGLQFLFEYFSETQRNKGNFPGRFSGRQFSNSRSEMNVSTLELGDSALYLCASSRNLAGAVRNEQFFGPGTRLTVL.

The rearrangement joins TRBV5-5 to TRBJ1-1, with 9 bases fitting TRBD1. Germline CDR1 is SGHKS and CDR2 is YYEKEE (reference sequence). V was clipped by 4 bases and J by 4 bases; unmatched bases: 11. This CDR3 has 16 residues. The CDR3 protein is CASSPGQGRRATEAFF. The DNA for the CDR3 is TGTGCCAGCAGCCCAGGACAGGGGCGAAGAGCCACTGAAGCTTTCTTT. Complete variable domain (other parts from reference TRBV5-5 and TRBJ1-1): DAGVTQSPTHLIKTRGQQVTLRCSPISGHKSVSWYQQVLGQGPQFIFQYYEKEERGRGNFPDRFSARQFPNYSSELNVNALLLGDSALYLCASSPGQGRRATEAFFGQGTRLTVV.